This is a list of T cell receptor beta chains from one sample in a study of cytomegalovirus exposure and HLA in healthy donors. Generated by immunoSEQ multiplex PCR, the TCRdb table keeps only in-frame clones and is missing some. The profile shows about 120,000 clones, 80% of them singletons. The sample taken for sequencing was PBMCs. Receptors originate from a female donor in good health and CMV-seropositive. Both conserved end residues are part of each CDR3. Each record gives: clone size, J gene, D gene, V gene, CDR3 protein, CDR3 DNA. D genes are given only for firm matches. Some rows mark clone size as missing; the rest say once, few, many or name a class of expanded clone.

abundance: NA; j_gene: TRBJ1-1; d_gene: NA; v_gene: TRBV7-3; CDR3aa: CASSSSGALNTEAFF; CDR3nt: TGTGCCAGCAGCTCGTCAGGGGCCCTGAACACTGAAGCTTTCTTT
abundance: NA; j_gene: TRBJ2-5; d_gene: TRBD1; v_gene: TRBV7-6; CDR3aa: CASSFRGGRIQETQYF; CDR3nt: TGTGCCAGCAGCTTCAGAGGGGGCCGGATACAAGAGACCCAGTACTTC
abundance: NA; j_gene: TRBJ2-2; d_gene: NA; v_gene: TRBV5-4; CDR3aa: CASSLGRGSRRIGELFF; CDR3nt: TGTGCCAGCAGCTTGGGACGAGGATCACGACGGATCGGGGAGCTGTTTTTT
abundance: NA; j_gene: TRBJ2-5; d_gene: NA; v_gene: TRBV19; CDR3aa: CASSIDVQETQYF; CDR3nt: TGTGCCAGTAGTATAGACGTCCAAGAGACCCAGTACTTC
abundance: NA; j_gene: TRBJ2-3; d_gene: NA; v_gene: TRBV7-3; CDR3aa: CASSPGRRGADTQYF; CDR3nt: TGTGCCAGCAGCCCAGGCCGGCGGGGCGCAGATACGCAGTATTTT
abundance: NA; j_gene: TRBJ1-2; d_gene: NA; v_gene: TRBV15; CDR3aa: CATSRDSGGYGYTF; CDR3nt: TGTGCCACCAGCAGAGATAGCGGCGGCTATGGCTACACCTTC
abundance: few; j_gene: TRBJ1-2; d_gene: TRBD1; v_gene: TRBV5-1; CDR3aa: CASSGGTGGSTYGYTF; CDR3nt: TGCGCCAGCAGCGGAGGGACAGGCGGGTCCACCTATGGCTACACCTTC
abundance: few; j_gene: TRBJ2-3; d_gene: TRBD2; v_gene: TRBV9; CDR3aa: CASSPGTSATDTQYF; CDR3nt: TGTGCCAGCAGCCCCGGGACTAGCGCCACAGATACGCAGTATTTT
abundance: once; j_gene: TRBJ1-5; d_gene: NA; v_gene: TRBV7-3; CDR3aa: CASSSPTGMDQPQHF; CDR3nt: TGTGCCAGCAGCTCCCCGACAGGAATGGATCAGCCCCAGCATTTT
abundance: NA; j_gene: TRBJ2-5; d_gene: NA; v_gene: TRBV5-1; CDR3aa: CASSPRGRQETQYF; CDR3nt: TGCGCCAGCAGCCCCAGGGGCCGACAAGAGACCCAGTACTTC
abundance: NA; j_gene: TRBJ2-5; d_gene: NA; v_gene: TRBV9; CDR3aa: CASRCSTAQETQYF; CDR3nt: TGTGCCAGCAGATGCTCGACAGCACAAGAGACCCAGTACTTC
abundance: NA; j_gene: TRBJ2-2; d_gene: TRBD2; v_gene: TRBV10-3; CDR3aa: CAIRVGLAGGPDGELFF; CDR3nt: TGTGCCATCAGGGTTGGCCTAGCGGGGGGGCCCGACGGGGAGCTGTTTTTT
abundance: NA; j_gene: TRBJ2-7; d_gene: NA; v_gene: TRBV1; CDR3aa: CTSSQGLAETYEQYF; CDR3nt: TGCACCAGCAGCCAAGGACTAGCGGAAACCTACGAGCAGTACTTC
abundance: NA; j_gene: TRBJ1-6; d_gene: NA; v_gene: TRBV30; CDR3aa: CAWSVPGSRSPLHF; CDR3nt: TGTGCCTGGAGTGTCCCAGGGTCGCGTTCACCCCTCCACTTT
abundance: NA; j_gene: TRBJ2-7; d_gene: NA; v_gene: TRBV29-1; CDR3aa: CSVWTGAYEQYF; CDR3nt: TGCAGCGTGTGGACGGGAGCCTACGAGCAGTACTTC
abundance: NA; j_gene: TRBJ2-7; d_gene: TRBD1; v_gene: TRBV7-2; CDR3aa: CASSFQSTGTGYYEQYF; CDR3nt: TGTGCCAGCAGCTTTCAATCCACCGGGACAGGATACTACGAGCAGTACTTC
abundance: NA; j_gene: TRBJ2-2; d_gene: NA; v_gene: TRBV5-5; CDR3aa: CASSFGQNTGELFF; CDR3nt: TGTGCCAGCAGCTTCGGACAGAACACCGGGGAGCTGTTTTTT
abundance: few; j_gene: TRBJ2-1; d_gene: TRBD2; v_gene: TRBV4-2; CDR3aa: CASSQSGGGLGEQFF; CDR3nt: TGTGCCAGCAGCCAATCGGGGGGGGGCCTAGGTGAGCAGTTCTTC
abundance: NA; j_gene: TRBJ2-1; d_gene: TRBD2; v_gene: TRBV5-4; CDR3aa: CASSSGLAGGEQFF; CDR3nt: TGTGCCAGCAGCTCCGGACTAGCGGGGGGTGAGCAGTTCTTC
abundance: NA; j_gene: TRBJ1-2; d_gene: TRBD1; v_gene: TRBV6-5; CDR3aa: CASNLVSRGSGGYTF; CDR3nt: TGTGCCAGCAACTTAGTCAGCAGGGGGTCGGGTGGCTACACCTTC
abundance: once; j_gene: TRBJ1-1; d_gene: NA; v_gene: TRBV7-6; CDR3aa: CASSLGGEGEAFF; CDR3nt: TGTGCCAGCAGCTTAGGGGGGGAAGGTGAAGCTTTCTTT
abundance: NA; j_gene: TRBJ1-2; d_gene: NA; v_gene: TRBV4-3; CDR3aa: CASSLEEGPRTF; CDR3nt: TGCGCCAGCAGCCTGGAGGAGGGCCCACGCACCTTC
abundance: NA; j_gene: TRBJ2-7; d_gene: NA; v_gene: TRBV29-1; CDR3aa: CSVEDPTGRGEQYF; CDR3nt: TGCAGCGTTGAAGACCCAACAGGGAGAGGCGAGCAGTACTTC
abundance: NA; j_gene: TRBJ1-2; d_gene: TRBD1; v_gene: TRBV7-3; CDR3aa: CASSPRQGAGGYTF; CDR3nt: TGTGCCAGCAGCCCAAGGCAGGGGGCTGGCGGCTACACCTTC
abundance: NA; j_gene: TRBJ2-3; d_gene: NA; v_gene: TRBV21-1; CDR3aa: CASSKEWQGARPDTQYF; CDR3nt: TGTGCCAGCAGCAAAGAGTGGCAGGGGGCGCGTCCAGATACGCAGTATTTT
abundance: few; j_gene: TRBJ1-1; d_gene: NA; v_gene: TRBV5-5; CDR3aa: CASSSSSGTTEAFF; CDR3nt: TGTGCCAGCAGCTCGTCATCCGGGACTACGGAAGCTTTCTTT
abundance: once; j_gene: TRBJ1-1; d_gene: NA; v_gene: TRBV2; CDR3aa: CASSDSRDTEAFF; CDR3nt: TGTGCCAGCAGTGATTCCAGGGACACTGAAGCTTTCTTT
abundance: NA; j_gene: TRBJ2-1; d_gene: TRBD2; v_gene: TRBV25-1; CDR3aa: CASSEFKRGGSRGDEQFF; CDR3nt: TGTGCCAGCAGTGAATTTAAGCGGGGGGGCTCGAGGGGTGATGAGCAGTTCTTC
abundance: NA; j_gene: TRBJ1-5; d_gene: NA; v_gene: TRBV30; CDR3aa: CAWSHISEGQPQHF; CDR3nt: TGTGCCTGGAGTCACATTTCTGAGGGTCAGCCCCAGCATTTT
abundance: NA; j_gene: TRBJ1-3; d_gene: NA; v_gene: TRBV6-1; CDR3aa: CASSEAQLGFSGNTIYF; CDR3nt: TGTGCCAGCAGTGAAGCGCAACTGGGCTTCTCTGGAAACACCATATATTTT
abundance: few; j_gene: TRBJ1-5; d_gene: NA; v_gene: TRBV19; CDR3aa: CASRAVEAQPQHF; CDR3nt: TGTGCCAGTAGGGCTGTTGAGGCCCAGCCCCAGCATTTT
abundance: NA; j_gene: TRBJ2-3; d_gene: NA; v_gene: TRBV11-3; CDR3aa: CASSVRTDSTDTQYF; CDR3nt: TGTGCCAGCAGCGTAAGGACAGATAGCACAGATACGCAGTATTTT
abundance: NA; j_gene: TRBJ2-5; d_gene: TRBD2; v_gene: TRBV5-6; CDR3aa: CASSSSSGTRGKTQYF; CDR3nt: TGTGCCAGCAGCTCCTCATCCGGGACTAGAGGAAAGACCCAGTACTTC
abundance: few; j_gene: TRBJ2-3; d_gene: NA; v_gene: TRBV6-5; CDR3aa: CASSYEAGAGDTQYF; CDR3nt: TGTGCCAGCAGTTACGAGGCGGGGGCGGGAGATACGCAGTATTTT
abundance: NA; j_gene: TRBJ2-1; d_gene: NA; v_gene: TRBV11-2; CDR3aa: CASSLGGAADSYNEQFF; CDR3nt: TGTGCCAGCAGCTTAGGAGGAGCAGCGGACTCCTACAATGAGCAGTTCTTC
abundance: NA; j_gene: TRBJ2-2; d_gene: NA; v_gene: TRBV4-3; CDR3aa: CASSHTGITGELFF; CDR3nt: TGCGCCAGCAGCCACACAGGGATCACCGGGGAGCTGTTTTTT
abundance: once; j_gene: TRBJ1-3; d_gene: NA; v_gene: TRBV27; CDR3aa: CASNLDTIYF; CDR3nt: TGTGCCAGCAACTTGGACACCATATATTTT
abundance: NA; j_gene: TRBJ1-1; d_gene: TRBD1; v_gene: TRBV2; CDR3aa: CASSGQGVGTEAFF; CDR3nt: TGTGCCAGCAGCGGACAGGGCGTAGGCACTGAAGCTTTCTTT
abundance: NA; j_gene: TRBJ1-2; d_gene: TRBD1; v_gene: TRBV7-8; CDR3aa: CASSTVGQANVGYTF; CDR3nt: TGTGCCAGCAGCACCGTCGGACAGGCAAATGTTGGCTACACCTTC
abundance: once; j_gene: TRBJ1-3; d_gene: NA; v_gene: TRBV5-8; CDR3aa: CASSLVTPGNTIYF; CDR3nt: TGTGCCAGCAGCTTGGTAACACCGGGAAACACCATATATTTT
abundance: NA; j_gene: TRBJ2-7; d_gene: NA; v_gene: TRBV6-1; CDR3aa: CASSEVWRGTYEQYF; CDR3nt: TGTGCCAGCAGTGAAGTCTGGAGGGGCACCTACGAGCAGTACTTC
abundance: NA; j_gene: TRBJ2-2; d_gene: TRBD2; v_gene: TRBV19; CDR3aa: CASRRLAGGPIGELFF; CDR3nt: TGTGCCAGTAGAAGGTTAGCGGGGGGGCCTATCGGGGAGCTGTTTTTT
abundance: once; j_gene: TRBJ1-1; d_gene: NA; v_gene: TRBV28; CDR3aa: CASSLIPRGENTEAFF; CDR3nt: TGTGCCAGCAGTTTAATCCCTCGTGGAGAGAACACTGAAGCTTTCTTT
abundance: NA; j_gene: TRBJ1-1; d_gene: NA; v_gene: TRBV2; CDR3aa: CASSQDPESTEAFF; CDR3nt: TGTGCCAGCAGTCAAGACCCGGAGAGCACTGAAGCTTTCTTT